These 23 T cell receptor beta chains originate from one sample sequenced in a study of blood T cell repertoires in COVID-19. Using immunoSEQ multiplex PCR, the repertoire was profiled, and TCRdb retains in-frame clones only, with some absent. In the table there are 150,000 to 200,000 clones, roughly 84% of which are singletons. Sequenced material: PBMCs or T cells enriched from blood (not recorded which). Receptors were obtained from a woman aged 55-75 years who had recovered from COVID-19.

The rearrangement links TRBV20-1 to TRBJ2-3; 12 bases align to TRBD2. The V and J ends lost 3 bases and 4 bases, in that order; junction bases with no gene match: 5. CDR1 is DFQATT, CDR2 SNEGSKA, per germline (reference sequence). This CDR3 region has 15 residues. DNA for the CDR3: TGCAGTGCTAGTACGACTAGCGGGAGCCCAGATACGCAGTATTTT. Amino acid sequence: CSASTTSGSPDTQYF.

V gene TRBV28 combines with J gene TRBJ1-1; D possibly corresponds to TRBD1 (5 bases). V lost 7 bases to trimming and J lost 1 base, with 13 bases between them. Germline V CDR1 and CDR2: MDHEN, SYDVKM. The CDR3 has 14 amino acids. CDR3 sequence reads: CASIRGGGNTEAFF. For the CDR3, the DNA is TGTGCCAGCATCCGGGGGGGTGGGAACACTGAAGCTTTCTTT.

The V and J genes are TRBV15 and TRBJ2-7; TRBD1 matches at 8 bases. The CDR3 length is 13 residues. J gave up 3 bases and V 4 bases, and 2 bases lay outside the gene matches. The germline V gene encodes CDR1 LNHNV and CDR2 YYDKDF (reference sequence). CDR3 in amino acids: CATSKDRGYEQYF. CDR3 nucleotides: TGTGCCACCAGCAAAGACAGGGGCTACGAGCAGTACTTC.

The chain is built from TRBV6-5 and TRBJ1-5; 9 bases map to TRBD1. The CDR3 has 15 amino acids. V gave up 6 bases and J gave up 3 bases; unmatched junction bases: 6. Germline loops: CDR1 MNHEY, CDR2 SVGAGI. CDR3 bases: TGTGCCAGCAGAGCCGGGACAGGGCACAATCAGCCCCAGCATTTT. As protein: CASRAGTGHNQPQHF.

This sequence joins TRBV19 and TRBJ1-2, with a tentative D call TRBD1 (5 bases). The CDR3 is 13 amino acids. The V and J ends lost 7 bases and 5 bases respectively, with 14 bases between them. The germline V gene encodes CDR1 LNHDA and CDR2 SQIVND (reference sequence). As DNA, the CDR3 is TGTGCCAGTACCACCCGGGGGAGATATGGCTACACCTTC. Amino acids: CASTTRGRYGYTF. The variable domain in full, with the rest retrieved from reference TRBV19 and TRBJ1-2, is DGGITQSPKYLFRKEGQNVTLSCEQNLNHDAMYWYRQDPGQGLRLIYYSQIVNDFQKGDIAEGYSVSREKKESFPLTVTSAQKNPTAFYLCASTTRGRYGYTFGSGTRLTVV.

The chain links TRBV6-5 to TRBJ1-5; D ambiguous. Germline-derived CDR1 and CDR2 are MNHEY and SVGAGI. The germline V and J ends were trimmed by 0 bases and 1 base, with 7 bases remaining between them. This CDR3 spans 15 amino acids. DNA for the CDR3: TGTGCCAGCAGTTACTCGAGGAACAGCAATCAGCCCCAGCATTTT. Translated, it gives CASSYSRNSNQPQHF.

This chain connects TRBV2 to TRBJ2-3; D gene uncertain. This CDR3 has 16 amino acids. Germline loops: CDR1 SNHLY, CDR2 FYNNEI. The V and J ends lost 6 bases and 3 bases respectively, with 19 bases between them. The CDR3 nucleotides are TGTGCCAGCAGGGAGACGGCAGTGCTTGGGACAGATACGCAGTATTTT. This sequence encodes CASRETAVLGTDTQYF.

The chain is built from TRBV5-5 and TRBJ2-5; 7 nucleotides match TRBD2. With 7 bases clipped from V and 4 bases from J, the junction kept 16 bases outside the gene matches. Per the germline V gene, CDR1 is SGHKS and CDR2 is YYEKEE (reference sequence). This CDR3 contains 16 residues. The CDR3 spells CASGPRSGTGGETQYF. CDR3 sequence (DNA): TGTGCCAGCGGGCCTCGTTCCGGGACGGGGGGAGAGACCCAGTACTTC.

This chain uses TRBV3-1 (or the pseudogene TRBV3-2) with TRBJ1-2, with TRBD1 as a possible D gene (5 bases). Germline loops: CDR1 LGHDT, CDR2 YNNKEL (reference sequence). V lost 1 base and J 4 bases, leaving 13 bases between the germline ends. The CDR3 totals 15 residues. The CDR3 here is CASSQVGAGPYGYTF. The CDR3 nucleotides are TGTGCCAGCAGCCAAGTAGGGGCCGGGCCCTATGGCTACACCTTC.

This sequence joins TRBV27 and TRBJ2-1; 8 bases line up with TRBD1. V shed 6 bases and J 10 bases; nucleotides not matched to a gene: 8. The CDR3 covers 13 residues. Per germline, CDR1 MNHEY and CDR2 SMNVEV (reference sequence). The CDR3 region has the DNA TGTGCCAGCAGAAGGGACAGGCTGGGCGAGCAGTTCTTC. Protein sequence: CASRRDRLGEQFF.

This chain connects TRBV7-9 to TRBJ1-1, with TRBD1 as a possible D gene (5 bases). The CDR3 spans 14 residues. V gave up 1 base and J gave up 6 bases, with 12 bases separating them. Germline V gene data show CDR1 as SEHNR and CDR2 as FQNEAQ (reference sequence). The CDR3 DNA sequence: TGTGCCAGCAGCTTAGTTTCAGGGTTCTCTGAAGCTTTCTTT. It translates to CASSLVSGFSEAFF. Supplemented by reference TRBV7-9 and TRBJ1-1, the full variable domain reads DTGVSQNPRHKITKRGQNVTFRCDPISEHNRLYWYRQTLGQGPEFLTYFQNEAQLEKSRLLSDRFSAERPKGSFSTLEIQRTEQGDSAMYLCASSLVSGFSEAFFGQGTRLTVV.

The chain recombines TRBV10-1 with TRBJ2-3; 12 nucleotides align to TRBD2. The CDR3 totals 14 residues. Germline V gene lookup returns CDR1 WNHNN and CDR2 SYGVQD (reference sequence). J lost 5 bases, V lost 6 bases, and 3 bases had no gene match. DNA for the CDR3: TGCGCCAGCAGCAGGACTAGCGGGGAAGATACGCAGTATTTT. Translated, it gives CASSRTSGEDTQYF.

The chain is built from TRBV7-6 and TRBJ1-2, with TRBD1 matching 7 bases. V trimming: 4 bases; J trimming: 6 bases; junction bases outside the gene matches: 5. Germline V gene lookup returns CDR1 SGHVS and CDR2 FNYEAQ. CDR3 size: 13 residues. In DNA form, the CDR3 reads TGTGCCAGCAGCTCGACAGGGCTGGATGGCTACACCTTC. Translating gives CASSSTGLDGYTF. Filled out from reference TRBV7-6 and TRBJ1-2, the complete variable domain reads GAGVSQSPRYKVTKRGQDVALRCDPISGHVSLYWYRQALGQGPEFLTYFNYEAQQDKSGLPNDRFSAERPEGSISTLTIQRTEQRDSAMYRCASSSTGLDGYTFGSGTRLTVV.

The J gene is TRBJ2-7, the V gene TRBV6-1, with 8 positions matching TRBD2. The CDR3 is 15 amino acids. Germline V lookup: CDR1 MNHNS, CDR2 SASEGT. The J segment lost 1 base and the V segment lost 2 bases, leaving 4 bases of the junction unmatched. DNA for the CDR3: TGTGCCAGCAGTGAAAGCGGGGGAATATCCTACGAGCAGTACTTC. It encodes CASSESGGISYEQYF.

The CDR3 sequence: CASSMGDRGLGGELFF. For the CDR3, the DNA is TGTGCCAGTAGTATGGGGGACAGGGGGCTTGGCGGGGAGCTGTTTTTT. The chain couples TRBV19 to TRBJ2-2; the match to TRBD1 covers 12 bases. The CDR3 extends over 16 amino acids. V lost 3 bases to trimming and J lost 7 bases; unmatched junction nucleotides: 6. Germline assignment: CDR1 LNHDA and CDR2 SQIVND (reference sequence). Full variable domain (rest looked up from reference TRBV19 and TRBJ2-2): DGGITQSPKYLFRKEGQNVTLSCEQNLNHDAMYWYRQDPGQGLRLIYYSQIVNDFQKGDIAEGYSVSREKKESFPLTVTSAQKNPTAFYLCASSMGDRGLGGELFFGEGSRLTVL.

In this sample, this clone turned up once. V usage is TRBV12-3 or TRBV12-4 and J usage is TRBJ1-4, with D possibly TRBD1 on 5 matching bases. V was pared by 8 bases and J by 12 bases, with 19 bases between. The CDR3 extends over 13 amino acids. CDR3 sequence reads: CASRPAGGEELFF. The CDR3, as DNA: TGTGCCAGCCGACCGGCGGGAGGGGAGGAACTGTTTTTT.

With respect to this clone: One end of the junction does not line up with germline, which may come from a read error. This rearrangement joins TRBV12-3 or TRBV12-4 to TRBJ2-5; no firm D call. This CDR3 spans 12 amino acids. DNA for the CDR3: TGTGCCAGCAGTTTAGGGGTTGGTAGTGCGGACTTC. As protein: CASSLGVGSADF.

The rearrangement links TRBV9 to TRBJ1-1; D gene uncertain. There are 15 residues in the CDR3. Germline lookup yields CDR1 SGDLS and CDR2 YYNGEE. The V end was cut by 0 bases, the J end by 2 bases, with 11 bases between. Written as DNA, the CDR3 is TGTGCCAGCAGCGTAGCTCGCGGGGTCAACACTGAAGCTTTCTTT. It yields the protein CASSVARGVNTEAFF.

V is TRBV4-2 and J is TRBJ1-5, with D hard to call. V was cut by 1 base and J by 1 base, with 5 bases left in between. This CDR3 has 14 residues. Germline CDR1 is LGHNA and CDR2 is YNFKEQ. The CDR3 reads CASSQGGSNQPQHF. CDR3 nucleotides: TGTGCCAGCAGCCAAGGAGGGAGCAATCAGCCCCAGCATTTT.

This clone has a handful of counts. This chain uses TRBV30 with TRBJ2-2; 7 bases agree with TRBD2. This CDR3 contains 13 residues. After removal of 3 bases from V and 7 bases from J, the junction contained 5 bases not matched to a gene. Germline CDR1 GTSNPN, CDR2 SVGIG (reference sequence). The CDR3 here is CAWRGGSVGELFF. CDR3 nucleotides: TGTGCCTGGAGGGGCGGGAGTGTCGGGGAGCTGTTTTTT.

This clone appeared once. In DNA form, the CDR3 reads TGTGCCACCAGCGATAGATCCTTCTATAATTCACCCCTCCACTTT. Its translation: CATSDRSFYNSPLHF. The chain couples TRBV15 to TRBJ1-6; D uncertain. There are 15 residues in the CDR3. V was pared by 5 bases and J by 3 bases, with 11 bases between. Germline V gene sequence: CDR1 LNHNV, CDR2 YYDKDF (reference sequence).

The rearrangement joins TRBV5-5 to TRBJ2-2; the D gene is possibly TRBD1 (5 bases). V shed 4 bases and J shed 4 bases, with 17 bases lying between them. This CDR3 is 16 amino acids long. In germline, CDR1 is SGHKS, CDR2 YYEKEE (reference sequence). In DNA form, the CDR3 reads TGTGCCAGCAGCCCGATGGCCCGACAGATCACCGGGGAGCTGTTTTTT. Encoded protein: CASSPMARQITGELFF.

This sequence joins TRBV19 and TRBJ1-5; D perhaps matches TRBD1 (6 bases). The germline CDR1 and CDR2 sequences are LNHDA and SQIVND (reference sequence). Trimming pared 3 bases from V and 7 bases from J, leaving 16 bases between. The CDR3 consists of 15 residues. As DNA, the CDR3 is TGTGCCAGTAGTATGATCTTGCAGGGGATGCAGCCCCAGCATTTT. It is translated as CASSMILQGMQPQHF.